A selection of T cell receptor beta chains follows, all from one sample in a study of T cells in Graves' hyperthyroidism and ophthalmopathy. TCRdb recomputed calls from the multiplex PCR reads with MiXCR, one row per CDR3 protein. This repertoire shows over 500,000 distinct CDR3 sequences, about 14% found once; its top ten account for 14%. Material: blood. The source of these receptors is a woman between 40 and 55 years old with Graves' hyperthyroidism. The CDR3 runs from the conserved cysteine through the conserved F or W. D genes are given only for firm matches. Clone size, where shown, is once, few, many, or a class for clones that have expanded.

j_call d_call clone_size v_call cdr3_nt cdr3_aa
TRBJ2-3 - - TRBV27 TGTGCCATCTTAGTTGGGGTCGCGCAGTATTTT CAILVGVAQYF
TRBJ1-2 TRBD1 few TRBV6-5 TGTGCCAGCAGTTACTCCGGGACAGGGAACTATGGCTACACCTTC CASSYSGTGNYGYTF
TRBJ1-2 TRBD1 many TRBV28 TGTGCCAGCAGTAAAGGGACAGTCTATGGCTACACCTTC CASSKGTVYGYTF
TRBJ1-4 TRBD1 few TRBV9 TGTGCCAGCAGCGTGGGACAGGGGCGGGAAAAACTGTTTTTT CASSVGQGREKLFF
TRBJ1-3 - - TRBV6-2/TRBV6-3 TGTGCCAGCAGTTCCCTCACCGGGGCGGGCGGAAACACCATATATTTT CASSSLTGAGGNTIYF
TRBJ1-1 - - TRBV5-1 TGCGCCAGCAGCTATACTGGACAGCTGAACACTGAAGCTTTCTTT CASSYTGQLNTEAFF
TRBJ2-3 TRBD2 many TRBV7-2 TGTGCCAGCAGCTTATTAGCGGGACGGGATACGCAGTATTTT CASSLLAGRDTQYF
TRBJ2-5 - many TRBV5-1 TGCGCCAGCAACCCCTCGGGGGGCTCGGGAGAGACCCAGTACTTC CASNPSGGSGETQYF
TRBJ1-5 - few TRBV28 TGTGCCAGCAGTTTATTACAGGGTCGGCAGCCCCAGCATTTT CASSLLQGRQPQHF
TRBJ2-6 - many TRBV10-3 TGTGCCATCAGTGAGTCCGTGACAGGGGCCAACGTCCTGACTTTC CAISESVTGANVLTF
TRBJ1-1 - - TRBV27 TGTGCCAGCAGGTTTGGGACTGAAGCTTTCTTT CASRFGTEAFF
TRBJ2-1 TRBD2 many TRBV14 TGTGCCAGCAGCCAAGTCGACGGGAGGATTAACAATGAGCAGTTCTTC CASSQVDGRINNEQFF
TRBJ1-1 TRBD1 many TRBV28 TGTGCCAGCCGGGACAGGGCTTCCGAAGCTTTCTTT CASRDRASEAFF
TRBJ2-7 - many TRBV27 TGTGCCAGCAGTGTGACAGCTCAGGGCGAGCAGTACTTC CASSVTAQGEQYF
TRBJ1-1 - many TRBV27 TGTGCCAGCAGTTTCCGAGGTGAGGGGGTTAGAGCTTTCTTT CASSFRGEGVRAFF
TRBJ2-5 - - TRBV25-1 TGTGCCAGCAGGGGAGGAGAGACCCAGTACTTC CASRGGETQYF
TRBJ2-3 - many TRBV7-2 TGTGCCAGCAGCTTCTGGCAGGGTGCAGATACGCAGTATTTT CASSFWQGADTQYF
TRBJ2-7 - - TRBV27 TGTGCCAGCATCGGAAGACCATTCTACGAGCAGTACTTC CASIGRPFYEQYF
TRBJ1-1 - - TRBV4-1 TGCGCCAGCAGCCAAGTCGTGGAAGGGACGACTGAAGCTTTCTTT CASSQVVEGTTEAFF
TRBJ2-5 TRBD1 few TRBV5-6 TGTGCCAGCAGCTTGGGTAACAGGGGCGAGACCCAGTACTTC CASSLGNRGETQYF
TRBJ2-3 - many TRBV2 TGTGCCAGCAATTCAGACACAGATACGCAGTATTTT CASNSDTDTQYF
TRBJ2-7 - - TRBV4-1 TGCGCCAGCAGCCAAGATCGGGAACTCTCCCTTTACGAGCAGTACTTC CASSQDRELSLYEQYF
TRBJ2-7 TRBD2 - TRBV11-2 TGTGCCAGCAGCCTCGGGACTAGCGGGAGGGCCTACGAGCAGTACTTC CASSLGTSGRAYEQYF
TRBJ2-7 - many TRBV4-1 TGCGCCAGCAGCCAAGGCCTCGCTTTTGGCGCCTACGAGCAGTACTTC CASSQGLAFGAYEQYF
TRBJ1-4 TRBD1 many TRBV5-1 TGCGCCAGCAGCTCCGGGACAGGGGAAGAAAAACTGTTTTTT CASSSGTGEEKLFF
TRBJ2-7 - many TRBV20-1 TGCAGTGCCTCGGACGTTGGCCACGAGCAGTACTTC CSASDVGHEQYF
TRBJ1-1 - - TRBV19 TGTGCCAGTACCCTCCAGGCGAACACTGAAGCTTTCTTT CASTLQANTEAFF
TRBJ1-1 - many TRBV29-1 TGCAGCGTTGAAGATCGGCGGGGTCAGGTTGGGGCTTTCTTT CSVEDRRGQVGAFF
TRBJ2-7 TRBD2 many TRBV20-1 TGCAGTGCTAGAGATTCGTTTGGCGGGAGGGGCCAGGTCTACGAGCAGTACTTC CSARDSFGGRGQVYEQYF
TRBJ2-1 - many TRBV6-2/TRBV6-3 TGTGCCAGCACCGAAAGTGGAAATGAGCAGTTCTTC CASTESGNEQFF
TRBJ1-2 - - TRBV28 TGTGCCAACAGGATAGAGAGCGGGGGCTACACCTTC CANRIESGGYTF
TRBJ2-5 - few TRBV5-6 TGTGCCAGCAGCATCGGGAATCAAGAGACCCAGTACTTC CASSIGNQETQYF
TRBJ2-1 TRBD2 many TRBV7-2 TGTGCCAGCAGCTTAGGAGGTCTAGCGGGCCGGCAGTTCTTC CASSLGGLAGRQFF
TRBJ2-2 - few TRBV20-1 TGCAGTGCTAGAGATCATACAGGGCTTAACACCGGGGAGCTGTTTTTT CSARDHTGLNTGELFF
TRBJ1-1 TRBD1 many TRBV5-1 TGCGCCAGCAGCTTAGCCGGACAGGACCCGAACACTGAAGCTTTCTTT CASSLAGQDPNTEAFF
TRBJ2-1 TRBD1 once TRBV6-2/TRBV6-3 TGTGCCAGCATCGGAACCGGGACAGGGATTTACAATGAGCAGTTCTTC CASIGTGTGIYNEQFF
TRBJ1-2 - many TRBV28 TGTGCCAGCAGTCGACAGGATTCTAACTATGGCTACACCTTC CASSRQDSNYGYTF
TRBJ2-7 TRBD1 many TRBV28 TGTGCCAGCAGTTCTCCGGGACAGGGGCCCGAGCAGTACTTC CASSSPGQGPEQYF
TRBJ1-1 - many TRBV5-1 TGCGCCAGCAGCTTAAACAGAGGACAAGGGAACACTGAAGCTTTCTTT CASSLNRGQGNTEAFF
TRBJ2-2 - many TRBV11-1 TGTGCCAGCAGCTTTCTTCCGGGAGTCGGGGAGCTGTTTTTT CASSFLPGVGELFF
TRBJ2-2 TRBD2 - TRBV9 TGTGCCAGCACCGGACTAGCGGGTGACACCGGGGAGCTGTTTTTT CASTGLAGDTGELFF
TRBJ2-3 TRBD1 - TRBV24-1 TGTGCCACCAGTGATATACAGGGGGGTTCGGCAGATACGCAGTATTTT CATSDIQGGSADTQYF
TRBJ2-1 TRBD2 - TRBV11-2 TGTGCCAGCAGCTTAGAGTCTAGCGGGAGATTCTACAATGAGCAGTTCTTC CASSLESSGRFYNEQFF
TRBJ2-2 TRBD2 - TRBV27 TGTGCCAGCAGTTCTGGGACTAGCGGACCCGGGGAGCTGTTTTTT CASSSGTSGPGELFF
TRBJ2-7 - few TRBV5-8 TGTGCCAGCAGCTCCAGGAGTGAAAGCTCCTACGAGCAGTACTTC CASSSRSESSYEQYF
TRBJ2-5 TRBD2 many TRBV7-2 TGTGCCAGCAGCCGGGGACTAGCGGGACGAGAGACCCAGTACTTC CASSRGLAGRETQYF
TRBJ2-3 TRBD2 few TRBV29-1 TGCAGCGTCAAGGCGGGGGGGACAGATACGCAGTATTTT CSVKAGGTDTQYF